Here is one T cell receptor (beta chain) with its context. One base away lies a much larger clone, so this may be a sequencing read error. The source of the sample is a study of blood T cell repertoires in COVID-19. Study-level background: The study drew acute and convalescent COVID-19 samples from the United States, Italy and Spain.

The repertoire was sequenced with immunoSEQ multiplex PCR; TCRdb's copy has only in-frame clones and lacks some. The table lists a few hundred thousand clones, roughly 87% of them singletons. V was clipped by 4 bases and J by 5 bases, with 7 bases between them. The CDR3 consists of 11 residues. Germline V gives CDR1 SGHKS, CDR2 YYEKEE (reference sequence). The chain joins TRBV5-5 to TRBJ2-7; D not certain. The sequencing sample was made of PBMCs or T cells enriched from blood (not recorded which). This receptor was identified in a woman between 18 and 29 years old who had recovered from COVID-19. The CDR3 here is CASSQVNEQYF. The CDR3 DNA follows: TGTGCCAGCAGCCAGGTGAACGAGCAGTACTTC.